One sample yielded the 19 T cell receptor beta chains listed below, sequenced in a study of T cells in Graves' hyperthyroidism and ophthalmopathy. Researchers took RNA transcripts and amplified the TCR beta CDR3 regions from them. The HTBI primer set was used in a first-round RT-PCR of the TCR CDR3. MiXCR, applied by TCRdb to the multiplex PCR reads, yields one record per CDR3 protein. This repertoire shows approximately 570,000 distinct CDR3 sequences, about 20% found once; its top ten account for about half. Source material: blood. These receptors were collected from a man aged 40-49 years with Graves' ophthalmopathy.

This clonotype was picked up many times. This chain links TRBV28 with TRBJ2-3; D remains unclear. V lost 1 base and J 3 bases, leaving 14 bases between the germline ends. The CDR3 sequence is 16 residues long. Germline CDR1 reads MDHEN; CDR2 reads SYDVKM. The CDR3 DNA reads TGTGCCAGCAGTTTATTAACCCTTAAGGCGACAGATACGCAGTATTTT. It codes for CASSLLTLKATDTQYF.

The table lists this clonotype with many counts. This rearrangement joins TRBV7-2 to TRBJ2-5; D might be TRBD2 (6 bases). The CDR3 has 14 amino acids. V gave up 4 bases and J gave up 7 bases, with 16 bases separating them. Germline loops: CDR1 SGHTA, CDR2 FQGNSA. The CDR3: CASSSDGGVATQYF. Here the CDR3 DNA reads TGTGCCAGCAGCTCTGACGGAGGGGTCGCGACCCAGTACTTC.

V is TRBV12-3 or TRBV12-4 and J is TRBJ2-3; TRBD2 agrees at 13 bases. V was pared by 2 bases and J by 4 bases, with 9 bases of the junction left unmatched. The CDR3 extends over 18 amino acids. CDR3 sequence reads: CASSLTGTSGVLADTQYF. CDR3 DNA: TGTGCCAGCAGTTTAACTGGGACTAGCGGGGTATTAGCAGATACGCAGTATTTT.

In its sample, this clonotype was seen many times. The chain has TRBV24-1 and TRBJ1-5; tentatively, D is TRBD1 (5 bases). Trimming left V 3 bases short and J 4 bases short, with 6 bases between. The CDR3 is 13 residues long. Germline loops: CDR1 KGHDR, CDR2 SFDVKD. In nucleotides, the CDR3 is TGTGCCACCAGTGATCCAGGGAATCAGCCCCAGCATTTT. This gives the protein CATSDPGNQPQHF.

Concerning this clonotype itself: A much larger clone is a single base away; this may be a read error. CDR3 loop: CAGSLLPGKDRGEQFF. CDR3 nucleotides: TGTGCCGGCAGTTTACTCCCGGGGAAGGACCGTGGTGAGCAGTTCTTC. This chain links TRBV28 with TRBJ2-1, with D possibly being TRBD2 (5 bases). The CDR3 is made up of 16 amino acids. Germline CDR1 MDHEN, CDR2 SYDVKM.

In regard to this clonotype: A much larger clone is a single base away; this may be a read error. J is TRBJ2-7 and V is TRBV28; TRBD2 is a possible D gene (6 bases). The CDR3 runs 13 residues. Germline assignment: CDR1 MDHEN and CDR2 SYDVKM. The CDR3 bases are TGTGCCAGCAATATAGCGGTTTCCTACGGGCAGTACTTC. It specifies CASNIAVSYGQYF.

The chain joins TRBV9 to TRBJ2-1, with TRBD1 matching 7 bases. V gave up 0 bases and J gave up 8 bases; unmatched junction bases: 11. The germline V gene has CDR1 SGDLS and CDR2 YYNGEE. This CDR3 is built from 16 residues. Here the CDR3 DNA reads TGTGCCAGCAGCGTAGCGGCATACAGGGGCAACGATGAGCAGTTCTTC. Amino acids: CASSVAAYRGNDEQFF.

This clonotype was recorded a few times. The chain recombines TRBV5-1 with TRBJ1-4; TRBD1 matches at 10 bases. V shed 5 bases and J 6 bases; nucleotides not matched to a gene: 4. Germline V gene data show CDR1 as SGHRS and CDR2 as YFSETQ. The CDR3 is made up of 14 amino acids. In DNA form, the CDR3 reads TGCGCCAGCAGACGGACAGGGGGGGATGAAAAACTGTTTTTT. Amino acids: CASRRTGGDEKLFF.

This clonotype has a single count. The V gene is TRBV19, the J gene TRBJ2-7; D is perhaps TRBD1 (5 bases). V gave up 6 bases and J gave up 4 bases, with 19 bases separating them. The CDR3 covers 15 residues. CDR1 and CDR2 from the germline V gene are LNHDA and SQIVND (reference sequence). CDR3 amino acids: CASSPPRAGYYEQYF. In nucleotides, the CDR3 is TGTGCCAGTAGCCCGCCCAGGGCAGGGTATTACGAGCAGTACTTC.

The CDR3 here is CASSPHRDPGGTEAFF. CDR3 sequence (DNA): TGTGCCAGCAGCCCACACCGGGACCCGGGGGGCACTGAAGCTTTCTTT. This chain uses TRBV7-9 with TRBJ1-1; tentative D call: TRBD1 (5 bases). The V gene lost 5 bases and the J gene lost 4 bases, with 20 bases spanning the gap. From germline, CDR1 is SEHNR and CDR2 FQNEAQ (reference sequence). The CDR3 spans 16 residues.

This clonotype appeared many times. This chain connects TRBV20-1 to TRBJ1-6, with D perhaps TRBD1 (5 bases). There are 16 residues in the CDR3. Per the germline V gene, CDR1 is DFQATT and CDR2 is SNEGSKA (reference sequence). Between the trimmed V and J ends, which lost 0 bases and 1 base, there was a span of 10 bases. CDR3 bases: TGCAGTGCTAGAGATGTCAGGGAGTCCTATAATTCACCCCTCCACTTT. It yields the protein CSARDVRESYNSPLHF.

The V call is TRBV12-3 or TRBV12-4, the J call TRBJ1-3, with a possible D match to TRBD1 (5 bases). V lost 6 bases and J 2 bases, leaving 8 bases between the germline ends. The CDR3 has 13 residues. CDR3 nucleotides: TGTGCCAGCAGGCGGGGCACTGGAAACACCATATATTTT. Protein product: CASRRGTGNTIYF.

This clonotype was recorded at least ten times. The chain is built from TRBV30 and TRBJ1-2, with D perhaps TRBD1 (6 bases). CDR3 length equals 12 residues. Germline loops: CDR1 GTSNPN, CDR2 SVGIG (reference sequence). The ends were cut back, 2 bases at V and 4 bases at J, with 8 bases in the middle. CDR3 DNA sequence: TGTGCCTGGAGTTCGACAGGCTATGGCTACACCTTC. Translated, it gives CAWSSTGYGYTF.

This clonotype turned up a few times. J is TRBJ2-3 and V is TRBV10-3; TRBD2 aligns across 7 bases. This CDR3 spans 13 amino acids. The germline CDR1 and CDR2 sequences are ENHRY and SYGVKD. The ends lost 10 bases at V and 2 bases at J; junction bases unmatched: 6. CDR3: CATSAGPTDTQYF. The CDR3 region has the DNA TGTGCCACCTCAGCGGGGCCCACAGATACGCAGTATTTT.

The sample holds many counts of this clonotype. The chain has TRBV29-1 and TRBJ2-5, with TRBD2 matching over 10 bases. The CDR3 is 14 residues long. Germline V lookup: CDR1 SQVTM, CDR2 ANQGSEA. J gave up 3 bases and V 4 bases, and 5 bases lay outside the gene matches. The CDR3 spells CSVGASGSKETQYF. CDR3 in DNA: TGCAGCGTTGGAGCTAGCGGGAGTAAAGAGACCCAGTACTTC. The variable domain in full, with the rest retrieved from reference TRBV29-1 and TRBJ2-5, is SAVISQKPSRDICQRGTSLTIQCQVDSQVTMMFWYRQQPGQSLTLIATANQGSEATYESGFVIDKFPISRPNLTFSTLTVSNMSPEDSSIYLCSVGASGSKETQYFGPGTRLLVL.

The chain joins TRBV20-1 to TRBJ2-7; 11 nucleotides line up with TRBD2. Trimming at V came to 5 bases and at J to 2 bases, leaving 5 bases not matched to a gene. The CDR3 runs 14 residues. The V gene's germline CDR1 is DFQATT and CDR2 SNEGSKA (reference sequence). CDR3: CSAATSGITYEQYF. DNA of the CDR3: TGCAGTGCTGCGACTAGCGGGATCACCTACGAGCAGTACTTC.

This clonotype appeared many times. The genes are TRBV7-9 and TRBJ1-2; D call uncertain. Germline assignment: CDR1 SEHNR and CDR2 FQNEAQ (reference sequence). The length of the CDR3 is 13 residues. Trimming took off 0 bases at V and 7 bases at J, with 9 bases between the two ends. CDR3 bases: TGTGCCAGCAGCTTAGCCGTTTCGGGTGGCTACACCTTC. As protein: CASSLAVSGGYTF.

V usage is TRBV12-3 or TRBV12-4 and J usage is TRBJ1-6, with D uncertain. The CDR3 contains 14 residues. Trimming pared 5 bases from V and 7 bases from J, leaving 12 bases between. The CDR3: CASSTTEKNSPLHF. For the CDR3, the DNA is TGTGCCAGCAGTACTACAGAGAAAAATTCACCCCTCCACTTT.

At least ten counts were recorded for this clonotype. This sequence joins TRBV7-9 and TRBJ1-1; D ambiguous. Trimming took 8 bases from V and 2 from J, leaving 12 bases between them. The CDR3 has 13 residues. Looked up from germline, CDR1 is SEHNR and CDR2 is FQNEAQ (reference sequence). CDR3 coding DNA: TGTGCCAGCTCCACCACGGCCAACACTGAAGCTTTCTTT. Translated, it gives CASSTTANTEAFF.